These 32 T cell receptor beta chains share one sample of origin, sequenced in a study of T cells in Graves' hyperthyroidism and ophthalmopathy. Amplification of TCR beta CDR3 regions used RNA as the template. A first-round RT-PCR of the TCR CDR3 used the HTBI primer set. MiXCR was run by TCRdb on the multiplex PCR reads, yielding one entry per CDR3 protein. The profile shows around 380,000 distinct CDR3 sequences, about 14% of them singletons. The material sequenced was blood. The origin of the receptors is a man aged 25-40 years with Graves' hyperthyroidism that later progressed to Graves' ophthalmopathy.

The CDR3 bases are TGCAGTGCTAGTCTAGGTCAAGAGGGACATGGCTACACCTTC. Protein: CSASLGQEGHGYTF. The chain couples TRBV20-1 to TRBJ1-2; TRBD1 is a possible D gene (5 bases). The CDR3 is made up of 14 amino acids. Germline CDR1 DFQATT, CDR2 SNEGSKA (reference sequence). Trimming cost V 3 bases and J 6 bases, with 17 bases left between them.

This clonotype was seen ten or more times. This chain connects TRBV20-1 to TRBJ2-7; 7 bases are shared with TRBD1. The CDR3 extends over 15 amino acids. Germline V gene sequence: CDR1 DFQATT, CDR2 SNEGSKA (reference sequence). Losses at the gene ends were 2 bases for V and 3 bases for J; bases not matched to a gene: 10. The CDR3 sequence is CSARSDRVPLYEQYF. The CDR3 nucleotides read TGCAGTGCTAGATCCGACAGGGTTCCCCTCTACGAGCAGTACTTC.

The table lists this clonotype with many counts. The J gene is TRBJ2-7, the V gene TRBV9; no clear D. This CDR3 region has 14 residues. Germline CDR1 is SGDLS and CDR2 is YYNGEE. The V and J ends lost 4 bases and 0 bases respectively, with 11 bases between them. The CDR3 region is CASSINGFSYEQYF. CDR3 in DNA: TGTGCCAGCAGCATTAACGGGTTCTCCTACGAGCAGTACTTC.

Many counts were recorded for this clonotype. The chain has TRBV7-3 and TRBJ1-1; TRBD1 is a possible D gene (5 bases). Germline lookup yields CDR1 SGHTA and CDR2 FQGTGA. V lost 5 bases, J lost 5 bases, and 12 bases lay in between. This CDR3 has 13 amino acids. The CDR3 region is CASSPREGTEAFF. CDR3 nucleotides: TGTGCCAGCAGCCCCAGGGAGGGGACTGAAGCTTTCTTT.

This clonotype was detected ten times or more. This chain links TRBV2 with TRBJ1-5, with D perhaps matching TRBD1 (5 bases). This CDR3 comprises 14 residues. Trimming shortened V by 5 bases and J by 3 bases, and 11 bases separated the two germline ends. Germline CDR1 reads SNHLY; CDR2 reads FYNNEI. This CDR3 is CASSQRGYNQPQHF. The DNA of the CDR3 is TGTGCCAGCAGTCAGAGGGGTTACAATCAGCCCCAGCATTTT.

This clonotype was recorded at least ten times. J is TRBJ2-7 and V is TRBV30, with D perhaps TRBD1 (7 bases). The CDR3 has 13 residues. V lost 3 bases and J lost 4, with 13 bases in between. Germline CDR1 reads GTSNPN; CDR2 reads SVGIG (reference sequence). CDR3: CAWRRRGRYEQYF. CDR3 DNA: TGTGCCTGGAGACGGAGGGGGCGTTACGAGCAGTACTTC.

This clonotype was counted ten times or more. This chain links TRBV2 with TRBJ2-1; D possibly corresponds to TRBD2 (5 bases). CDR3 length: 12 residues. With 5 bases removed from V and 8 bases from J, the gap between germline ends came to 10 bases. Per the germline V gene, CDR1 is SNHLY and CDR2 is FYNNEI. The chain's CDR3 is CASSPDWDEQFF. CDR3 coding DNA: TGTGCCAGCAGTCCGGACTGGGATGAGCAGTTCTTC.

There are many counts of this clonotype. This chain links TRBV20-1 with TRBJ2-3; D is tentatively TRBD1 or TRBD2 (5 bases each). Germline loops: CDR1 DFQATT, CDR2 SNEGSKA (reference sequence). V was pared by 6 bases and J by 3 bases, with 16 bases between. The CDR3 totals 14 residues. The CDR3 here is CSARTLEGTDTQYF. As DNA, the CDR3 is TGCAGTGCGCGGACACTAGAAGGGACAGATACGCAGTATTTT.

As for this clonotype: A clone one base away is much larger, so this may be a read error. Since the CDR3 does not end with the conserved phenylalanine or tryptophan, this likely comes from a read error. This rearrangement joins TRBV5-1 to TRBJ1-5, with D possibly matching TRBD1 (6 bases). Germline CDR1 and CDR2: SGHRS and YFSETQ. The CDR3 totals 18 residues. Trimming left V 2 bases short and J 0 bases short, with 18 bases between. CDR3 amino acids: CASSFRDNSFYSNQPQHY. Here the CDR3 DNA reads TGCGCCAGCAGCTTCCGGGACAACTCCTTCTATAGCAATCAGCCCCAGCATTAT.

Points on this clonotype: Germline and junction disagree at one end, which may indicate a read error. V gene TRBV10-3 combines with J gene TRBJ2-7; TRBD1 matches at 8 bases. The CDR3 has 12 amino acids. Germline V gene data show CDR1 as ENHRY and CDR2 as SYGVKD. DNA of the CDR3: TGTGCCATGGGACAGGACCCCTACGGGCAGTACTTC. Encoded protein: CAMGQDPYGQYF.

The sample holds many counts of this clonotype. The chain carries TRBV11-3 and TRBJ2-3; D perhaps matches TRBD2 (6 bases). This CDR3 has 16 amino acids. Between the trimmed V and J ends, which lost 5 bases and 2 bases, there was a span of 17 bases. Germline CDR1 is SGHNT and CDR2 is YENEEA. In DNA, the CDR3 is TGTGCCAGCAGCGCCAGGGACTCGGCCCTCACAGATACGCAGTATTTT. Translation gives CASSARDSALTDTQYF.

The chain uses TRBV11-2 and TRBJ1-6, with 8 bases that match TRBD1. J gave up 9 bases and V 5 bases, and 9 bases lay outside the gene matches. The length of the CDR3 is 15 residues. From germline, CDR1 is SGHAT and CDR2 FQNNGV. The DNA of the CDR3 is TGTGCCAGCAGCACCACCGGGACAGGAAGTTCACCCCTCCACTTT. Protein: CASSTTGTGSSPLHF.

This clonotype has a handful of counts. This chain uses TRBV4-1 with TRBJ2-6, with a weak D call TRBD1 (6 bases). Trimming took 1 base from V and 3 from J, leaving 13 bases between them. The CDR3 is 17 amino acids. CDR1 and CDR2 from the germline V gene are MGHRA and YSYEKL. CDR3 loop: CASSQVAGVYGANVLTF. CDR3 nucleotide sequence: TGCGCCAGCAGCCAAGTGGCAGGGGTGTATGGGGCCAACGTCCTGACTTTC.

This clonotype was seen a single time. A much larger clone differs from this one at a single base, so this may be a read error. The gene calls are TRBV20-1 and TRBJ2-5, with D uncertain. Trimming removed 1 base at V and 2 bases at J, with 8 bases between. Germline V gene sequence: CDR1 DFQATT, CDR2 SNEGSKA (reference sequence). There are 13 residues in the CDR3. The DNA of the CDR3 is TGCAGTGCTAGAGTGAGAAGACAAGAGACCCAGTACTTC. The encoded protein is CSARVRRQETQYF.

Ten or more counts support this clonotype. The chain couples TRBV20-1 to TRBJ2-1; 7 positions match TRBD1. The germline CDR1 and CDR2 sequences are DFQATT and SNEGSKA (reference sequence). CDR3 size: 14 residues. V gave up 7 bases and J gave up 3 bases; unmatched junction bases: 9. CDR3 coding DNA: TGCAGTGTTCTCCGGGGACAGAGCTACAATGAGCAGTTCTTC. Translating gives CSVLRGQSYNEQFF.

Many counts were recorded for this clonotype. The chain has TRBV7-8 and TRBJ1-6; D gene ambiguous. This CDR3 is 14 amino acids long. The germline gives CDR1 SGHVS, CDR2 FQNEAQ. V was pared by 5 bases and J by 9 bases, with 14 bases between. The CDR3 spells CASSLGWNGSPLHF. In DNA, the CDR3 is TGTGCCAGCAGCCTAGGGTGGAACGGTTCACCCCTCCACTTT.

The rearrangement joins TRBV6-1 to TRBJ1-2; 8 nucleotides match TRBD1. Germline V gene lookup returns CDR1 MNHNS and CDR2 SASEGT. The junction had 4 bases not matched to a gene; V was cut back by 6 bases and J by 7 bases. The CDR3 sequence is 12 residues long. CDR3 sequence reads: CASRLTGAGYTF. The CDR3 region has the DNA TGTGCCAGCAGACTGACAGGGGCTGGCTACACCTTC.

The chain employs TRBV25-1 and TRBJ1-4, with D possibly matching TRBD1 (5 bases). With 6 bases removed from V and 3 bases from J, the gap between germline ends came to 17 bases. The germline V gene encodes CDR1 MGHDK and CDR2 SYGVNS. The CDR3 length is 16 residues. The CDR3 nucleotides read TGTGCCAGCAGCGACTCTGGGGCCGCGTCTAATGAAAAACTGTTTTTT. The encoded protein is CASSDSGAASNEKLFF.

This clonotype was seen many times. The chain recombines TRBV2 with TRBJ1-2; possible D gene TRBD1, 6 bases. The CDR3 spans 14 residues. CDR1 and CDR2 (germline): SNHLY, FYNNEI. V was shortened by 6 bases and J by 8 bases, with 19 bases between the two germline ends. CDR3 sequence reads: CASRALTGPLGYTF. DNA of the CDR3: TGTGCCAGCAGGGCACTGACAGGCCCCTTAGGCTACACCTTC.

This clonotype was seen more than once but under ten times. The gene calls are TRBV20-1 and TRBJ1-2; D perhaps matches TRBD1 (6 bases). Germline lookup yields CDR1 DFQATT and CDR2 SNEGSKA (reference sequence). CDR3 size: 13 residues. Trimming shortened V by 7 bases and J by 3 bases, and 15 bases separated the two germline ends. CDR3 in DNA: TGCAGTGGACAGGAGAACAGGCACTATGGCTACACCTTC. It specifies CSGQENRHYGYTF.

V is TRBV9 and J is TRBJ2-7, with TRBD1 matching 12 bases. CDR3 size: 17 residues. V lost 0 bases, J lost 3 bases, and 7 bases stayed unmatched. Per the germline V gene, CDR1 is SGDLS and CDR2 is YYNGEE. CDR3 amino acids: CASSVDPGTGGVYEQYF. In nucleotides, the CDR3 is TGTGCCAGCAGCGTAGACCCCGGGACAGGGGGCGTCTACGAGCAGTACTTC.

This clonotype was seen at least ten times. The chain employs TRBV20-1 and TRBJ2-7, with 9 bases lining up with TRBD2. V shed 0 bases and J 3 bases; nucleotides not matched to a gene: 9. This CDR3 has 16 amino acids. CDR1 DFQATT and CDR2 SNEGSKA come from the germline V gene (reference sequence). CDR3 DNA: TGCAGTGCTAGAGATTGGCTAGCGGGGACATACTACGAGCAGTACTTC. Its translation: CSARDWLAGTYYEQYF.

This chain connects TRBV6-4 to TRBJ2-6; 7 bases match TRBD1. Germline V CDR1 and CDR2: MRHNA, SNTAGT. This CDR3 has 17 residues. V lost 5 bases to trimming and J lost 0 bases; unmatched junction nucleotides: 7. CDR3 nucleotides: TGTGCCAGCAGTTGGACAGGCTCAAGCTCTGGGGCCAACGTCCTGACTTTC. Its translation is CASSWTGSSSGANVLTF.

This clonotype was detected only a few times. The V call is TRBV12-3 or TRBV12-4, the J call TRBJ1-2; 7 nucleotides align to TRBD1. J gave up 7 bases and V 5 bases, and 10 bases lay outside the gene matches. This CDR3 region has 14 residues. CDR3 coding DNA: TGTGCCAGCAGTCCCCCCGAGGGGGCCGGTGGCTACACCTTC. Residues: CASSPPEGAGGYTF.

Points on this clonotype: The junction shows a germline mismatch at one end, possibly a read error. V is TRBV5-4 and J is TRBJ2-1; TRBD2 is a possible D gene (6 bases). In germline, CDR1 is SGHNT, CDR2 YYREEE (reference sequence). The CDR3 is 16 amino acids. CDR3 sequence reads: CASSGGTSLSHNEQFF. The DNA of the CDR3 is TGTGCCAGCAGCGGGGGGACTTCGCTCTCCCACAATGAGCAGTTCTTC. Full variable domain (outside the CDR3, taken from reference TRBV5-4 and TRBJ2-1): ETGVTQSPTHLIKTRGQQVTLRCSSQSGHNTVSWYQQALGQGPQFIFQYYREEENGRGNFPPRFSGLQFPNYSSELNVNALELDDSALYLCASSGGTSLSHNEQFFGPGTRLTVL.

The table lists this clonotype with many counts. This chain joins TRBV5-1 and TRBJ1-2, with TRBD1 matching 9 bases. Germline assignment: CDR1 SGHRS and CDR2 YFSETQ. After removal of 5 bases from V and 4 bases from J, the junction contained 3 bases not matched to a gene. The CDR3 has 13 amino acids. DNA for the CDR3: TGCGCCAGCAGTACGGGACAGGGCTATGGCTACACCTTC. It specifies CASSTGQGYGYTF.

This clonotype was recorded a few times. The chain couples TRBV15 to TRBJ1-5; the D gene is possibly TRBD1 (5 bases). Trimming removed 0 bases from V and 7 bases from J, with 7 bases in between. Germline CDR1 and CDR2: LNHNV and YYDKDF (reference sequence). This CDR3 contains 13 residues. In DNA, the CDR3 is TGTGCCACCAGCAGAGAGAGGGGACAGCCCCAGCATTTT. Translation gives CATSRERGQPQHF.

The gene calls are TRBV5-1 and TRBJ1-2, with a possible D match to TRBD1 (6 bases). The germline CDR1 and CDR2 sequences are SGHRS and YFSETQ. V shed 4 bases and J shed 6 bases, with 16 bases lying between them. This CDR3 region has 14 residues. The CDR3 DNA follows: TGCGCCAGCAGCACCCGGGACACTCCCCATGGCTACACCTTC. It specifies CASSTRDTPHGYTF.

There are many counts of this clonotype. This chain links TRBV2 with TRBJ2-3, with a tentative D call TRBD2 (5 bases). V gave up 10 bases and J gave up 1 base, with 12 bases separating them. Germline CDR1 is SNHLY and CDR2 is FYNNEI. The CDR3 consists of 13 residues. The CDR3 DNA reads as TGTGCCACACGGACTGGTGGCACAGATACGCAGTATTTT. Residues: CATRTGGTDTQYF.

The V gene is TRBV19, the J gene TRBJ1-2; D is unclear. The V end was cut by 4 bases, the J end by 8 bases, with 8 bases between. The CDR3 runs to 11 residues. Germline values: CDR1 LNHDA, CDR2 SQIVND (reference sequence). The CDR3 region has the DNA TGTGCCAGTAGTAGCTTGGAAGGCTACACCTTC. It is translated as CASSSLEGYTF.

At least ten counts were recorded for this clonotype. The chain uses TRBV20-1 and TRBJ1-1, with D unclear. The CDR3 totals 14 residues. Per the germline V gene, CDR1 is DFQATT and CDR2 is SNEGSKA (reference sequence). Trimming cost V 0 bases and J 2 bases, with 10 bases left between them. The CDR3 region is CSARDTGLNTEAFF. CDR3 bases: TGCAGTGCTAGAGATACCGGCTTAAACACTGAAGCTTTCTTT.

There are many counts of this clonotype. The V call is TRBV27, the J call TRBJ2-5, with 7 bases fitting TRBD2. The CDR3 extends over 14 amino acids. Germline CDR1 is MNHEY and CDR2 is SMNVEV (reference sequence). With V trimmed by 1 base and J by 5 bases, 4 bases remained unmatched. In DNA, the CDR3 is TGTGCCAGCAGTTTATACCCTAGCGGTGAGACCCAGTACTTC. Translation: CASSLYPSGETQYF.